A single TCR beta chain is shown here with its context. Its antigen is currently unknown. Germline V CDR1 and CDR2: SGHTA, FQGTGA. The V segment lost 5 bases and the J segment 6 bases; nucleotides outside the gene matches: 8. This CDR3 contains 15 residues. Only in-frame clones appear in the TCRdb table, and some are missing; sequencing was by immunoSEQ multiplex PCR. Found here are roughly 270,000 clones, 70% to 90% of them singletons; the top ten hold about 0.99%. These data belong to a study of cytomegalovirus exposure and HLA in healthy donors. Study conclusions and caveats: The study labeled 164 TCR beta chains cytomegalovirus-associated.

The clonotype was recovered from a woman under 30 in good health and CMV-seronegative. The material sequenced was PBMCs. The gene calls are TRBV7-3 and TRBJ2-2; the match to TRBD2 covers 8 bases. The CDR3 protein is CASSPSGLGAGELFF. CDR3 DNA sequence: TGTGCCAGCAGCCCTTCGGGACTAGGGGCCGGGGAGCTGTTTTTT.